These 5 T cell receptor beta chains were sequenced from one sample in a study of shared clonotypes between healthy human individuals (dated by TCRdb to the early 2020s). CD8 naive samples were obtained by positive selection for CCR7 among CD45RO-negative cells, yielding a CD45RA+CCR7+ population from which TemRA cells were excluded. The library was generated by the immunoSEQ multiplex PCR assay. The table was pulled from immuneACCESS by TCRdb, which kept in-frame rearrangements only. Such tables lose some clones; where checked, under half of the loss comes from unresolved V genes, and the rest has no known cause. The sample table shows about 2,200,000 clones, and more than 85% are seen once. Under 2% of the sample rests with the top ten. Source material: naive CD8+ T cells from PBMCs. The intended sense of this specimen's cell subset or site label: CD45RA+CCR7+. Receptor source: a man aged 18 to 35 in good health. Some clones in this sample may be carry-over from other donors' samples.

This chain joins TRBV20-1 and TRBJ1-1; no clear D gene. Germline values: CDR1 DFQATT, CDR2 SNEGSKA (reference sequence). The CDR3 runs to 11 residues. V was trimmed by 2 bases and J by 7 bases, leaving 8 bases between them. This CDR3 reads CSARMAGEAFF. The CDR3 DNA reads TGCAGTGCTAGAATGGCAGGTGAAGCTTTCTTT.

This chain links TRBV11-2 with TRBJ2-7, with 9 bases that match TRBD1. CDR1 is SGHAT and CDR2 is FQNNGV in the germline V gene. CDR3 length: 16 residues. The ends lost 2 bases at V and 7 bases at J; junction bases unmatched: 12. CDR3: CASSLILGTGPDEQYF. The CDR3 DNA follows: TGTGCCAGCAGCTTAATCCTCGGGACAGGGCCTGATGAGCAGTACTTC.

The chain combines TRBV28 with TRBJ2-7; D unresolved. Trimming pared 1 base from V and 6 bases from J, leaving 7 bases between. Germline V CDR1 and CDR2: MDHEN, SYDVKM. The CDR3 covers 12 residues. CDR3: CASSLSPREQYF. The CDR3 DNA is TGTGCCAGCAGTTTATCCCCTCGCGAGCAGTACTTC.

The V and J genes are TRBV10-3 and TRBJ2-2; 7 nucleotides agree with TRBD1. Germline lookup yields CDR1 ENHRY and CDR2 SYGVKD. V was clipped by 3 bases and J by 4 bases; unmatched bases: 5. This CDR3 region has 15 residues. In DNA form, the CDR3 reads TGTGCCATCAGTGAAATGGGACAGTTCACCGGGGAGCTGTTTTTT. It translates to CAISEMGQFTGELFF.

J is TRBJ2-1 and V is TRBV30, with D possibly being TRBD2 (6 bases). V was shortened by 1 base and J by 4 bases, with 11 bases between the two germline ends. The CDR3 contains 14 residues. Germline V gene lookup returns CDR1 GTSNPN and CDR2 SVGIG (reference sequence). CDR3 loop: CAWSGSGPYNEQFF. The DNA for the CDR3 is TGTGCCTGGAGTGGAAGCGGGCCTTACAATGAGCAGTTCTTC. The whole variable domain, filled in from reference TRBV30 and TRBJ2-1, reads SQTIHQWPATLVQPVGSPLSLECTVEGTSNPNLYWYRQAAGRGLQLLFYSVGIGQISSEVPQNLSASRPQDRQFILSSKKLLLSDSGFYLCAWSGSGPYNEQFFGPGTRLTVL.